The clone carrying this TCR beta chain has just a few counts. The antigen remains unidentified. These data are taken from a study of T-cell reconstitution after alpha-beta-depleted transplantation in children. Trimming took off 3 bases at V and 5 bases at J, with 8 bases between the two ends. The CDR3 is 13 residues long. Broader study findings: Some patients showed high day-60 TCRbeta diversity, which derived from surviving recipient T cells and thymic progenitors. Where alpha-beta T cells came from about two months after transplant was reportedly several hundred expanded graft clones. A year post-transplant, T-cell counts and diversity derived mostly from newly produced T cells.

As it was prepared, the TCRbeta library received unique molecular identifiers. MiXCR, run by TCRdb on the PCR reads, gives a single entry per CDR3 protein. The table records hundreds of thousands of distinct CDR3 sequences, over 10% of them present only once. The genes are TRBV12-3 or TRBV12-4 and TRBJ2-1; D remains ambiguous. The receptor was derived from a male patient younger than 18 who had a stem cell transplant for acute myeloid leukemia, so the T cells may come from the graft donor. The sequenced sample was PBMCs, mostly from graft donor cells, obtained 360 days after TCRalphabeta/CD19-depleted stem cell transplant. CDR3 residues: CASSLSENNEQFF. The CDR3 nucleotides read TGTGCCAGCAGTTTGAGCGAGAACAATGAGCAGTTCTTC.